The clone carrying this T cell receptor (beta chain) was found many times. RNA transcripts served as the template for amplifying TCR beta CDR3 regions. Using the HTBI primer set, a first-round RT-PCR was run on the TCR CDR3. TCRdb reprocessed the multiplex PCR reads with MiXCR, giving one entry per CDR3 protein. The sample has about 640,000 distinct CDR3 sequences, roughly 20% seen once; the top ten hold about 35%. The entry originates in a study of T cells in Graves' hyperthyroidism and ophthalmopathy. Patients were excluded because of uncontrolled infection, other autoimmune disease, pregnancy or lactation. The clonotype was recovered from a young man with Graves' ophthalmopathy. The sequenced sample consisted of blood.

CDR3 region: CASSFSAYEQYF. The CDR3 DNA reads as TGTGCCAGCAGCTTCTCGGCCTACGAGCAGTACTTC. The chain combines TRBV11-1 with TRBJ2-7; the D is unclear. From germline, CDR1 is SGHAT and CDR2 FQDESV (reference sequence). CDR3 length: 12 residues. The V and J ends lost 3 bases and 2 bases respectively, with 5 bases between them.